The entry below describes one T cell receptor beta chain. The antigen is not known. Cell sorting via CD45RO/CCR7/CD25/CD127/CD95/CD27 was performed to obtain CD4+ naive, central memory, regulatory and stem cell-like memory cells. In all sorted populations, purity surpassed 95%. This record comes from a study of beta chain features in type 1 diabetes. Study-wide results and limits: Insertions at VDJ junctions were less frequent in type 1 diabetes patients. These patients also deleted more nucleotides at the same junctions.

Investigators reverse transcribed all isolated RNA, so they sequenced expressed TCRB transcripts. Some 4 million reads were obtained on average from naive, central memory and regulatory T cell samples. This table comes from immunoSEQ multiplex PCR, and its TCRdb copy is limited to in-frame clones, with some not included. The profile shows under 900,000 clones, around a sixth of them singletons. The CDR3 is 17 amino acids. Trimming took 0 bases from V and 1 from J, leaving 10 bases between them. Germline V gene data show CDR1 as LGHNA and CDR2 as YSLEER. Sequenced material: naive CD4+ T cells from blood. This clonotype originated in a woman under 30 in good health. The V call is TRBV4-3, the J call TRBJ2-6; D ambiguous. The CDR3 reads CASSQDYLASGANVLTF. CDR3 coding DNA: TGCGCCAGCAGCCAAGATTATCTGGCGTCTGGGGCCAACGTCCTGACTTTC.